This T cell receptor beta chain was obtained from a study of blood T cell repertoires in COVID-19. Study in general: Material from acute and convalescent COVID-19 was sourced from the United States, Italy and Spain.

Germline trimming cut 1 base from V and 5 bases from J; bases unmatched to any gene: 13. The CDR3 spans 17 residues. CDR1 and CDR2 from the germline V gene are MNHNS and SASEGT. Sequenced by immunoSEQ multiplex PCR; TCRdb stores in-frame clones only, minus some. This sample has over 250,000 clones, with under 90% found just once. The chain joins TRBV6-1 to TRBJ1-1; 7 bases are shared with TRBD1. Sequencing was done on a sample of peripheral blood. This TCR derives from a woman aged 45-60 years who had recovered from COVID-19. CDR3 region: CASSEVPAGGFRTEAFF. In nucleotides, the CDR3 is TGTGCCAGCAGTGAAGTCCCAGCAGGGGGTTTTAGGACTGAAGCTTTCTTT.